Below, 23 T cell receptor beta chains from the same sample are listed, as sequenced in a study of T-cell reconstitution after alpha-beta-depleted transplantation in children. During its preparation, the TCRbeta library received unique molecular identifiers. TCRdb fed the PCR reads into MiXCR, producing one record per CDR3 protein. The sample consists of 60,000 to 70,000 distinct CDR3 sequences, 4.9% of them appearing once. The input for sequencing was PBMCs, mostly from graft donor cells, taken 180 days after TCRalphabeta/CD19-depleted stem cell transplant. These receptors were taken from a boy younger than two who had a stem cell transplant for acute myeloid leukemia, so the T cells may come from the graft donor.

The CDR3 spells CSGNRGYEQYF. The CDR3 region has the DNA TGCAGCGGGAACAGGGGCTACGAGCAGTACTTC. This chain uses TRBV29-1 with TRBJ2-7; 7 bases agree with TRBD1. Germline V gene data show CDR1 as SQVTM and CDR2 as ANQGSEA. CDR3 size: 11 residues. V gave up 7 bases and J gave up 3 bases; unmatched junction bases: 3.

This clonotype was found many times. DNA of the CDR3: TGTGCCAGCAGCCGCGGACAGGGGACCTATGGCTACACCTTC. Translation gives CASSRGQGTYGYTF. J is TRBJ1-2 and V is TRBV3-1, with 9 nucleotides matching TRBD1. Trimming cost V 4 bases and J 4 bases; bases outside gene matches: 4. Germline loops: CDR1 LGHDT, CDR2 YNNKEL (reference sequence). There are 14 residues in the CDR3.

This clonotype was detected ten times or more. CDR3 loop: CASSRDSQVGELFF. CDR3 bases: TGTGCCAGCAGCCGGGACAGTCAAGTCGGGGAGCTGTTTTTT. The chain employs TRBV12-3 or TRBV12-4 and TRBJ2-2; 7 bases fit TRBD1. This CDR3 spans 14 amino acids. The V gene end was trimmed by 6 bases and the J gene end by 7 bases; junction bases not matched to a gene: 8.

This clonotype was recorded at least ten times. The chain has TRBV7-2 and TRBJ2-7; 12 bases fit TRBD2. The CDR3 contains 17 residues. CDR1 and CDR2 from the germline V gene are SGHTA and FQGNSA. Trimming removed 1 base from V and 2 bases from J; junction bases left unmatched: 6. DNA of the CDR3: TGTGCCAGCAGCTTAGGGAGAGCTAGCGGGGGGGCCTACGAGCAGTACTTC. Translated, it gives CASSLGRASGGAYEQYF.

This clonotype has at least ten counts. This sequence joins TRBV6-5 and TRBJ1-2; perhaps TRBD1 as D (5 bases). The germline CDR1 and CDR2 sequences are MNHEY and SVGAGI. The CDR3 runs 14 residues. V dropped 2 bases and J dropped 4 bases, with 11 bases sitting between them. CDR3 sequence: CASSYAGRIYGYTF. The CDR3 nucleotides read TGTGCCAGCAGTTACGCGGGGCGCATCTATGGCTACACCTTC.

This clonotype was found many times. This rearrangement joins TRBV18 to TRBJ1-1; 7 bases align to TRBD1. The germline CDR1 and CDR2 sequences are KGHSH and LQKENI. The V gene end was trimmed by 4 bases and the J gene end by 2 bases; junction bases not matched to a gene: 4. This CDR3 has 14 amino acids. The CDR3 coding sequence is TGTGCCAGCTCACTGACAGGGCCTAACACTGAAGCTTTCTTT. Translating it yields CASSLTGPNTEAFF.

This clonotype was counted ten times or more. V usage is TRBV12-3 or TRBV12-4 and J usage is TRBJ2-7, with 16 nucleotides matching TRBD2. Unmatched junction bases numbered 4, after V lost 5 bases and J lost 0 bases. CDR3 length: 17 amino acids. This CDR3 reads CASSLGTSGGASYEQYF. The CDR3 nucleotides read TGTGCCAGCAGTCTCGGGACTAGCGGGGGGGCCTCCTACGAGCAGTACTTC.

This clonotype was detected ten times or more. The chain carries TRBV6-1 and TRBJ1-1; no reliable D call. With 2 bases removed from V and 9 bases from J, the gap between germline ends came to 10 bases. Germline V gives CDR1 MNHNS, CDR2 SASEGT. This CDR3 has 12 amino acids. Written as DNA, the CDR3 is TGTGCCAGCAGTGAAATCGCAGCGCAAGCTTTCTTT. As protein: CASSEIAAQAFF.

This sequence joins TRBV7-9 and TRBJ2-3, with 7 bases identical to TRBD2. Germline loops: CDR1 SEHNR, CDR2 FQNEAQ (reference sequence). J lost 0 bases, V lost 4 bases, and 7 bases had no gene match. This CDR3 comprises 16 residues. The CDR3 spells CASSSGGLVSTDTQYF. Here the CDR3 DNA reads TGTGCCAGCAGCTCGGGAGGTCTAGTCAGCACAGATACGCAGTATTTT.

Worth noting for this clonotype: The CDR3 end shows no conserved phenylalanine or tryptophan, and so a read error is likely. In DNA form, the CDR3 reads TGCAGCGTTGAGGGCAGGAAGAACACTGAAGCTTTCTCT. This gives the protein CSVEGRKNTEAFS. The chain uses TRBV29-1 and TRBJ1-1; no reliable D call. Looked up from germline, CDR1 is SQVTM and CDR2 is ANQGSEA. V lost 3 bases and J 1 base, leaving 9 bases between the germline ends. The CDR3 has 13 amino acids.

This clonotype was found many times. The chain is built from TRBV5-1 and TRBJ2-5; D gene unclear. Trimming removed 4 bases at V and 6 bases at J, with 16 bases between. Germline CDR1 is SGHRS and CDR2 is YFSETQ. This CDR3 has 14 residues. In DNA form, the CDR3 reads TGCGCCAGCAGCATCCCGACGGGCCGGAAGACCCAGTACTTC. Translating gives CASSIPTGRKTQYF.

The sample holds many counts of this clonotype. V usage is TRBV7-3 and J usage is TRBJ2-2; weak D call: TRBD1 (6 bases). V gave up 4 bases and J gave up 2 bases, with 14 bases separating them. Germline V gene data show CDR1 as SGHTA and CDR2 as FQGTGA. CDR3 length equals 16 residues. In DNA, the CDR3 is TGTGCCAGCAGCTCCCAAACAGGGCTAAACACCGGGGAGCTGTTTTTT. Its protein is CASSSQTGLNTGELFF.

This clonotype is medium-sized within its sample. The V and J genes are TRBV28 and TRBJ1-5, with 10 bases lining up with TRBD1. Trimming cost V 5 bases and J 6 bases; bases outside gene matches: 13. The CDR3 contains 17 residues. Germline lookup yields CDR1 MDHEN and CDR2 SYDVKM. CDR3 in amino acids: CASSGTGESSLGQPQHF. DNA of the CDR3: TGTGCCAGCAGTGGGACAGGGGAAAGTTCGTTGGGTCAGCCCCAGCATTTT. Supplemented by reference TRBV28 and TRBJ1-5, the full variable domain reads DVKVTQSSRYLVKRTGEKVFLECVQDMDHENMFWYRQDPGLGLRLIYFSYDVKMKEKGDIPEGYSVSREKKERFSLILESASTNQTSMYLCASSGTGESSLGQPQHFGDGTRLSIL.

This clonotype showed up many times. The V gene is TRBV25-1, the J gene TRBJ1-4; D is possibly TRBD1 (6 bases). V lost 3 bases and J 10 bases, leaving 24 bases between the germline ends. The CDR3 sequence is 17 residues long. The germline V gene has CDR1 MGHDK and CDR2 SYGVNS. For the CDR3, the DNA is TGTGCCAGCAGTGACCAACGGTCCACAGGGAGGTGGGGAAAACTGTTTTTT. It specifies CASSDQRSTGRWGKLFF. Complete variable domain (other parts from reference TRBV25-1 and TRBJ1-4): EADIYQTPRYLVIGTGKKITLECSQTMGHDKMYWYQQDPGMELHLIHYSYGVNSTEKGDLSSESTVSRIRTEHFPLTLESARPSHTSQYLCASSDQRSTGRWGKLFFGSGTQLSVL.

This clonotype was seen repeatedly, ten times or more. The rearrangement links TRBV18 to TRBJ2-5, with D possibly matching TRBD2 (6 bases). Germline loops: CDR1 KGHSH, CDR2 LQKENI. The CDR3 sequence is 13 residues long. V shed 8 bases and J shed 7 bases, with 17 bases lying between them. The CDR3 DNA is TGTGCCAGCACCCGACTAGAGGTGGGGACCCAGTACTTC. Amino acid sequence: CASTRLEVGTQYF. The variable domain in full, with the rest retrieved from reference TRBV18 and TRBJ2-5, is NAGVMQNPRHLVRRRGQEARLRCSPMKGHSHVYWYRQLPEEGLKFMVYLQKENIIDESGMPKERFSAEFPKEGPSILRIQQVVRGDSAAYFCASTRLEVGTQYFGPGTRLLVL.

The V and J genes are TRBV10-1 and TRBJ1-5; D is unresolved. Germline V gene lookup returns CDR1 WNHNN and CDR2 SYGVQD (reference sequence). The CDR3 has 13 amino acids. Trimming took 2 bases from V and 10 from J, leaving 12 bases between them. The DNA of the CDR3 is TGCGCCAGCAGTGAGCTTGAGAGTGGACCCCAGCATTTT. Translated: CASSELESGPQHF.

This clonotype was found many times. V and J are TRBV5-1 and TRBJ2-5, with D unresolved. The CDR3 consists of 13 residues. CDR1 and CDR2 (germline): SGHRS, YFSETQ. V was shortened by 4 bases and J by 5 bases, with 12 bases between the two germline ends. The CDR3: CASSGGVWETQYF. DNA for the CDR3: TGCGCCAGCAGCGGTGGGGTTTGGGAGACCCAGTACTTC.

This clonotype was counted many times. The chain recombines TRBV6-1 with TRBJ2-1; either TRBD1 or TRBD2 may supply D (7 bases each). V lost 7 bases, J lost 6 bases, and 19 bases lay in between. The V gene's germline CDR1 is MNHNS and CDR2 SASEGT. The CDR3 contains 15 residues. The CDR3 coding sequence is TGTGCCAGCATCCCCCAGGGGGGGGCGCTCAATGAGCAGTTCTTC. This gives the protein CASIPQGGALNEQFF.

This clonotype was counted many times. The chain carries TRBV9 and TRBJ2-1, with a possible D match to TRBD2 (5 bases). This CDR3 contains 14 residues. CDR1 is SGDLS and CDR2 is YYNGEE in the germline V gene. Trimming removed 4 bases at V and 8 bases at J, with 16 bases between. The CDR3 reads CASSLRTGGHEQFF. In DNA, the CDR3 is TGTGCCAGCAGCCTACGGACCGGCGGGCATGAGCAGTTCTTC. Together with reference TRBV9 and TRBJ2-1, the CDR3 gives the full variable domain: DSGVTQTPKHLITATGQRVTLRCSPRSGDLSVYWYQQSLDQGLQFLIQYYNGEERAKGNILERFSAQQFPDLHSELNLSSLELGDSALYFCASSLRTGGHEQFFGPGTRLTVL.

This clonotype was observed many times. The genes are TRBV9 and TRBJ2-3, with 7 bases matching TRBD1. The CDR3 totals 15 residues. Trimming at V came to 3 bases and at J to 5 bases, leaving 9 bases not matched to a gene. Germline CDR1 reads SGDLS; CDR2 reads YYNGEE. The CDR3 spells CASSGRDSYLDTQYF. CDR3 DNA sequence: TGTGCCAGCAGCGGACGGGACAGTTACCTAGATACGCAGTATTTT.

This chain joins TRBV19 and TRBJ2-3, with D unclear. V lost 3 bases and J lost 3, with 16 bases in between. The CDR3 loop spans 16 amino acids. Germline loops: CDR1 LNHDA, CDR2 SQIVND (reference sequence). The CDR3 here is CASSMLAPGWTDTQYF. The CDR3 nucleotides read TGTGCCAGTAGTATGTTGGCTCCCGGGTGGACAGATACGCAGTATTTT.

This clonotype was seen repeatedly, ten times or more. This sequence joins TRBV20-1 and TRBJ2-3; 15 bases agree with TRBD2. The V gene end was trimmed by 6 bases and the J gene end by 0 bases; junction bases not matched to a gene: 22. Germline-derived CDR1 and CDR2 are DFQATT and SNEGSKA (reference sequence). The CDR3 sequence is 22 residues long. The CDR3 DNA reads TGCAGTGCCGCGGCCGGGACATCGGGACTAGCGGGGGGCCCCTCTAGCACAGATACGCAGTATTTT. Its translation is CSAAAGTSGLAGGPSSTDTQYF.

This clonotype showed up many times. This chain joins TRBV20-1 and TRBJ2-1; D unresolved. The CDR3 is 13 amino acids. Looked up from germline, CDR1 is DFQATT and CDR2 is SNEGSKA (reference sequence). Trimming took 4 bases from V and 4 from J, leaving 11 bases between them. The CDR3, as DNA: TGCAGTGCTAACATCAGGAGTTACAATGAGCAGTTCTTC. The encoded protein is CSANIRSYNEQFF.